Below, 10 T cell receptor beta chains from the same sample are listed, as sequenced in a study of CD8 T cells in ankylosing spondylitis. Their target antigens are unknown. Each CDR3 protein gets one entry after TCRdb re-called the 5' RACE reads with MiXCR. There are some 700,000 distinct CDR3 sequences in the sample; roughly 19% occur only once, and around 19% lies in the top ten. Whole-study results and caveats: Characteristic of ankylosing spondylitis blood, it appeared, was a TCR beta motif comprising eight highly homologous variants.

Sequencing was done on a sample of blood, either unsorted or a sorted T cell fraction (not recorded which). These receptors came from a male donor with ankylosing spondylitis.

V usage is TRBV12-3 or TRBV12-4 and J usage is TRBJ1-3; 10 nucleotides match TRBD1. CDR3 length equals 15 residues. Unmatched junction bases numbered 4, after V lost 6 bases and J lost 2 bases. The CDR3: CASRGDRGTGNTIYF. The CDR3 nucleotides read TGTGCCAGCAGGGGGGACAGGGGAACTGGAAACACCATATATTTT.

In its sample, this clonotype was seen a few times. The chain couples TRBV12-3 or TRBV12-4 to TRBJ2-1; D assignment may be TRBD1 or TRBD2 (5 bases each). V was clipped by 7 bases and J by 10 bases, with 17 bases between them. CDR3 length: 13 residues. CDR3 in DNA: TGTGCCAGCACCGACATATCCAGGGAGGAGCAGTTCTTC. Amino acids: CASTDISREEQFF.

This clonotype has at least ten counts. V usage is TRBV6-2 or TRBV6-3 and J usage is TRBJ2-1, with 7 bases fitting TRBD1. From germline, CDR1 is MNHEY and CDR2 SVGEGT. This CDR3 comprises 13 residues. The CDR3 is CASGRDSYNEQFF. Written as DNA, the CDR3 is TGTGCTAGTGGAAGGGACAGCTACAATGAGCAGTTCTTC.

V usage is TRBV20-1 and J usage is TRBJ1-5; D call uncertain. V was shortened by 3 bases and J by 4 bases, with 7 bases between the two germline ends. The CDR3 is made up of 12 amino acids. Germline CDR1 and CDR2: DFQATT and SNEGSKA (reference sequence). CDR3 bases: TGCAGTGCTAGGCTAAAAAATCAGCCCCAGCATTTT. Amino acid sequence: CSARLKNQPQHF.

The chain joins TRBV2 to TRBJ1-5, with 9 bases identical to TRBD1. The ends lost 4 bases at V and 6 bases at J; junction bases unmatched: 4. The CDR3 contains 14 residues. The germline CDR1 and CDR2 sequences are SNHLY and FYNNEI. The CDR3 loop reads CASSGTGAGQPQHF. The DNA of the CDR3 is TGTGCCAGCAGTGGGACAGGGGCAGGTCAGCCCCAGCATTTT.

This clonotype has a count of ten or more. DNA for the CDR3: TGTGCCAGCAGCTCTCAAACTAGCGGGTTAAACACAGATACGCAGTATTTT. It encodes CASSSQTSGLNTDTQYF. The V and J genes are TRBV28 and TRBJ2-3, with TRBD2 matching 9 bases. Germline assignment: CDR1 MDHEN and CDR2 SYDVKM. The CDR3 has 17 residues. V was pared by 6 bases and J by 2 bases, with 12 bases of the junction left unmatched.

The chain is built from TRBV20-1 and TRBJ2-5; D is possibly TRBD1 or TRBD2 (6 bases each). Germline loops: CDR1 DFQATT, CDR2 SNEGSKA (reference sequence). The ends were cut back, 4 bases at V and 5 bases at J, with 14 bases in the middle. The CDR3 totals 13 residues. CDR3 residues: CSANSRRGETQYF. CDR3 in DNA: TGCAGTGCTAACAGCCGGAGGGGGGAGACCCAGTACTTC.

This chain joins TRBV7-2 and TRBJ2-5; no clear D gene. Germline lookup yields CDR1 SGHTA and CDR2 FQGNSA. Trimming cost V 1 base and J 2 bases, with 8 bases left between them. The CDR3 loop spans 14 amino acids. The CDR3 bases are TGTGCCAGCAGCTTAGACGGGCGGCAAGAGACCCAGTACTTC. As protein: CASSLDGRQETQYF.

The sample holds many counts of this clonotype. The chain is built from TRBV6-4 and TRBJ2-1; 11 bases are a match to TRBD2. The CDR3 runs 15 residues. Trimming cost V 5 bases and J 4 bases; bases outside gene matches: 4. In germline, CDR1 is MRHNA, CDR2 SNTAGT. CDR3 loop: CASSTTSGEYNEQFF. The DNA of the CDR3 is TGTGCCAGCAGTACGACTAGCGGGGAATACAATGAGCAGTTCTTC.

The chain is built from TRBV4-2 and TRBJ1-1; TRBD1 aligns across 9 bases. There are 15 residues in the CDR3. The V gene end was trimmed by 3 bases and the J gene end by 4 bases; junction bases not matched to a gene: 6. Germline assignment: CDR1 LGHNA and CDR2 YNFKEQ. CDR3 in DNA: TGTGCCAGCAGCCAGGTGACAGGGGGATTCACTGAAGCTTTCTTT. This encodes CASSQVTGGFTEAFF.